The present entry profiles one T cell receptor beta chain with its context. This specimen belongs to a study of blood T cell repertoires in COVID-19. Across the study: The United States, Italy and Spain supplied acute and convalescent COVID-19 samples. Nucleic acid was either cDNA or gDNA, and it came from T cells, B-cell-depleted T cells, or PBMCs.

Source study methods: Reference gene primers were amplified, and this amplification served to estimate nucleated cell counts. The method was immunoSEQ multiplex PCR; TCRdb's version includes in-frame clones alone and lacks a portion of them. Clone size and V and J calls were adopted from that table, with D and trimming inferred from the DNA. Altogether about 140,000 clones are present, 81% being singletons, with the ten largest covering roughly 9%. V was clipped by 2 bases and J by 1 base; unmatched bases: 7. CDR3 length: 16 amino acids. CDR1 KGHSH and CDR2 LQKENI come from the germline V gene. This sequence joins TRBV18 and TRBJ2-5; 7 nucleotides agree with TRBD2. The specimen was peripheral blood. This sequence was found in a woman aged 60-70 years with active or convalescent COVID-19. The CDR3 protein is CASSPEIPGGQETQYF. The CDR3 DNA is TGTGCCAGCTCACCAGAGATCCCGGGGGGCCAAGAGACCCAGTACTTC.